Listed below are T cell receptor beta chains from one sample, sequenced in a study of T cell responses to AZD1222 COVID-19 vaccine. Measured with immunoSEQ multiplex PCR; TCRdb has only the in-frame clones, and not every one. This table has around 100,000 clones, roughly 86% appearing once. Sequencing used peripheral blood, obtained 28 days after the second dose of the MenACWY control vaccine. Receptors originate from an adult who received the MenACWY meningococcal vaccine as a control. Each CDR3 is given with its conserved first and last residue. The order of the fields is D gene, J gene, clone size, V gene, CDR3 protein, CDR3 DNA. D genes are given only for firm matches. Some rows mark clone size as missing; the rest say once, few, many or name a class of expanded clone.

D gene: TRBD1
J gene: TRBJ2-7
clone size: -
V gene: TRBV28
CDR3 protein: CASSSPGGQVFSYEQYF
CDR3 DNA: TGTGCCAGCAGTTCACCTGGGGGACAGGTTTTTTCCTACGAGCAGTACTTC

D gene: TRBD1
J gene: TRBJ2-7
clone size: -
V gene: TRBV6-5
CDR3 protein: CASSRQGHYEQYF
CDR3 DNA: TGTGCCAGCAGCAGACAGGGGCACTACGAGCAGTACTTC

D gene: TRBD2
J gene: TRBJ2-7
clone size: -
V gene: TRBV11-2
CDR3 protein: CASSRGTSVRYEQYF
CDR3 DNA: TGTGCCAGCAGCCGGGGGACTAGCGTGCGCTACGAGCAGTACTTC

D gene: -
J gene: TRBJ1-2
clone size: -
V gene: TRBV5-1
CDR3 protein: CASSFTGILTNYGYTF
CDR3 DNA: TGCGCCAGCAGCTTTACAGGGATCCTAACTAACTATGGCTACACCTTC

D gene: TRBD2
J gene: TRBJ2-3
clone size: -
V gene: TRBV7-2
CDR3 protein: CASSSGGGILTDTQYF
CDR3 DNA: TGTGCCAGCAGCTCGGGGGGGGGAATACTCACAGATACGCAGTATTTT

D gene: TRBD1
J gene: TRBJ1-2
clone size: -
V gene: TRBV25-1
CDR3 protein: CASTRTGGYYGYTF
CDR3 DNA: TGTGCCAGCACTAGGACAGGGGGCTACTATGGCTACACCTTC

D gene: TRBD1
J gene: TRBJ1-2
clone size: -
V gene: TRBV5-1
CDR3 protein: CASSLGDRGLLYGYTF
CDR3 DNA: TGCGCCAGCAGCTTGGGGGACAGGGGGCTCCTTTATGGCTACACCTTC

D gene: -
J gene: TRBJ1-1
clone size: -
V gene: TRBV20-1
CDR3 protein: CSARRSSEAFF
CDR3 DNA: TGCAGTGCTAGGAGGAGTTCTGAAGCTTTCTTT

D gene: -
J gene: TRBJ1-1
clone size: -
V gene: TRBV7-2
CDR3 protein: CASSEGQNTEAFF
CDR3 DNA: TGTGCCAGCAGCGAGGGACAGAACACTGAAGCTTTCTTT

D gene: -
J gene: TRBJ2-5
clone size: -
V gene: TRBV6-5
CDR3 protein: CASTGANYQETQYF
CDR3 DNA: TGTGCCAGCACGGGGGCTAACTACCAAGAGACCCAGTACTTC

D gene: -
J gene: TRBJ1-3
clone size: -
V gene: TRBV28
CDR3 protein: CASSPRTSSELTIYF
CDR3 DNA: TGTGCCAGCAGCCCCCGGACGTCTTCGGAGCTCACCATATATTTT

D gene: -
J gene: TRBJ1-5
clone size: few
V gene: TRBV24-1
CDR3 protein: CATSDPTGSQPQHF
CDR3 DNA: TGTGCCACCAGTGATCCTACAGGGAGTCAGCCCCAGCATTTT

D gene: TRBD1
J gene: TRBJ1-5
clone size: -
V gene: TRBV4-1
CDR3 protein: CASRGTLDRGRGQPQHF
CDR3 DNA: TGCGCCAGCAGAGGGACTCTCGACAGGGGGCGCGGTCAGCCCCAGCATTTT

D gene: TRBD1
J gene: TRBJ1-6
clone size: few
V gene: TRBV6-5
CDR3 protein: CASRATGGMSPLHF
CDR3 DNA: TGTGCCAGCAGGGCGACAGGGGGTATGTCACCCCTCCACTTT

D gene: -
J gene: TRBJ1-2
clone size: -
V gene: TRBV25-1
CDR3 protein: CASSGWRQAYYGYTF
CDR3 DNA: TGTGCCAGCAGTGGGTGGCGACAGGCCTACTATGGCTACACCTTC

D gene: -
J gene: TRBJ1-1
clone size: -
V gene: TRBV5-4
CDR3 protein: CASSLRGETEAFF
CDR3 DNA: TGTGCCAGCAGCTTGAGAGGGGAGACTGAAGCTTTCTTT

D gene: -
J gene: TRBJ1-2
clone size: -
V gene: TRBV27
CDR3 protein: CASSLSRGKGESGYTF
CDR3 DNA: TGTGCCAGCAGTTTATCCCGAGGAAAAGGGGAGTCTGGCTACACCTTC

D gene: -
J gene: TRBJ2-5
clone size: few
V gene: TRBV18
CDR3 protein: CASSPNQETQYF
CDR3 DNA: TGTGCCAGCTCACCAAACCAAGAGACCCAGTACTTC

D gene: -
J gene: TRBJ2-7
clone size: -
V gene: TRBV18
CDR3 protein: CASSPPGNPYEQYF
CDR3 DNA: TGTGCCAGCTCACCACCAGGGAACCCCTACGAGCAGTACTTC

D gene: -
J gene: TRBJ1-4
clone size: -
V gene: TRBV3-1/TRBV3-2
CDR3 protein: CASSQSAEKLFF
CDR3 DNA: TGTGCCAGCAGCCAGAGTGCTGAAAAACTGTTTTTT

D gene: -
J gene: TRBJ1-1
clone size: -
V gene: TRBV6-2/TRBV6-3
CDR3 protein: CASSQGTEAFF
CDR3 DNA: TGTGCCAGCAGTCAAGGCACTGAAGCTTTCTTT

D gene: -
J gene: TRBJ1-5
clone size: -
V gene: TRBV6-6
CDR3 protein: CASRFGGDEPQHF
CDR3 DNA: TGTGCCAGCCGATTCGGTGGGGATGAGCCCCAGCATTTT

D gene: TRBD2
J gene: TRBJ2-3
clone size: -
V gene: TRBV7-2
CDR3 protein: CASGLGRTDTQYF
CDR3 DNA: TGTGCCAGCGGACTAGGACGCACAGATACGCAGTATTTT

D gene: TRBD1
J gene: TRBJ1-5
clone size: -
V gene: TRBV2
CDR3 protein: CASSGDRVDQPQHF
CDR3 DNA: TGTGCCAGCAGCGGTGACAGGGTTGATCAGCCCCAGCATTTT

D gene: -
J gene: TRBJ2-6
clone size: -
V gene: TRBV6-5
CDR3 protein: CASSYESSGANVLTF
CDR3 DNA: TGTGCCAGCAGTTACGAGAGCTCTGGGGCCAACGTCCTGACTTTC

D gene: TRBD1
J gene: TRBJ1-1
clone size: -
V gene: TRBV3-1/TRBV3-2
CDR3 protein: CASSPPGGYTEAFF
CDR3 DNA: TGTGCCAGCAGCCCTCCAGGGGGATACACTGAAGCTTTCTTT

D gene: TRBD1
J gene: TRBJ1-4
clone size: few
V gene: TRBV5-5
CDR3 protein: CASSLIVTGENEKLFF
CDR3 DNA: TGTGCCAGCAGCTTGATTGTCACAGGGGAGAATGAAAAACTGTTTTTT

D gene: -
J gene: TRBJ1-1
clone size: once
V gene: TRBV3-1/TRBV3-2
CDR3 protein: CASSQGVSANTEAFF
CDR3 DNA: TGTGCCAGCAGCCAAGGTGTTTCGGCGAACACTGAAGCTTTCTTT

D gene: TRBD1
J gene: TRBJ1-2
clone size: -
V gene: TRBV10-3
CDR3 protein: CAISDSGQGVGYTF
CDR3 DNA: TGTGCCATCAGTGACTCGGGACAGGGCGTTGGCTACACCTTC

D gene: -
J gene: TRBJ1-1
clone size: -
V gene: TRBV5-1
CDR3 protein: CASSYGGNTEAFF
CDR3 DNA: TGCGCCAGCAGCTACGGGGGGAACACTGAAGCTTTCTTT

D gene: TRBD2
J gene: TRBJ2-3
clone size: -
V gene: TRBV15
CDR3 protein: CATSRGTRTDTQYF
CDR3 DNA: TGTGCCACCAGCAGAGGGACTAGAACAGATACGCAGTATTTT